This T cell receptor (beta chain) was identified in a study of shared clonotypes between healthy human individuals. General observations from the study: At large depth, rarefaction still showed sorted-subset sequencing to be incomplete.

V gave up 3 bases and J gave up 0 bases, with 7 bases separating them. CDR1 and CDR2 from the germline V gene are GTSNPN and SVGIG (reference sequence). This CDR3 contains 13 residues. Of note for this clone: The target antigen is unknown.

Using immunoSEQ multiplex PCR, the repertoire was profiled, and TCRdb retains in-frame clones only, with some absent. Here the sample spans 1,100,000 or so clones, approximately 80% being singletons. What was sequenced was memory CD4+ T cells from PBMCs. Documented subset: CD45RA-negative fraction. This sequence originates from a man younger than 30 in good health. Some clones in this sample may be carry-over from other donors' samples. The chain couples TRBV30 to TRBJ2-3, with D maybe TRBD2 (5 bases). In nucleotides, the CDR3 is TGTGCCTGGAGAGGCGGGAGCACAGATACGCAGTATTTT. This codes for CAWRGGSTDTQYF.